The source of this T cell receptor beta chain is a study of spatial heterogeneity in lung cancer. Study details: Donors were over 70 untreated early-stage non-small cell lung cancer patients. The study consistently detected more beta-chain than alpha-chain sequences.

Documented time point: blood at routine non-recurrence follow-up after resection. Whole RNA obtained from tumor, nontumor lung or frozen PBMC underwent sequencing without sorting. Each molecule of TCR cDNA was tagged with one unique molecular identifier. One entry per CDR3 protein results from TCRdb running MiXCR on the 5' RACE reads. The sample includes some 46,000 distinct CDR3 sequences, about 10% of them seen just once. V dropped 4 bases and J dropped 5; count of bases not matched to a gene: 4. The CDR3 spans 13 residues. CDR1 LGHDT and CDR2 YNNKEL come from the germline V gene (reference sequence).

The receptor comes from a male donor with early-stage non-small cell lung cancer. Sample: PBMCs, taken at follow-up. V and J are TRBV3-1 and TRBJ2-5; 7 nucleotides match TRBD1. CDR3 amino acids: CASSPDRWETQYF. The CDR3 coding sequence is TGTGCCAGCAGCCCGGACAGGTGGGAGACCCAGTACTTC.